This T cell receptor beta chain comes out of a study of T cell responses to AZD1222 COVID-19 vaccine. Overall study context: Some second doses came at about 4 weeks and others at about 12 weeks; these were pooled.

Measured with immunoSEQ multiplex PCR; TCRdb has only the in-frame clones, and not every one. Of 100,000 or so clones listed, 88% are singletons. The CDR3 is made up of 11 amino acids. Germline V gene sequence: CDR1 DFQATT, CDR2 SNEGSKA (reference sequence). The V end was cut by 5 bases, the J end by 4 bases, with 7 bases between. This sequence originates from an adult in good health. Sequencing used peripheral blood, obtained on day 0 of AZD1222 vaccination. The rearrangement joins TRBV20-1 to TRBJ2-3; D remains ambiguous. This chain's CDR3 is CSAVRPDTQYF. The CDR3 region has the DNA TGCAGTGCTGTGCGCCCAGATACGCAGTATTTT.